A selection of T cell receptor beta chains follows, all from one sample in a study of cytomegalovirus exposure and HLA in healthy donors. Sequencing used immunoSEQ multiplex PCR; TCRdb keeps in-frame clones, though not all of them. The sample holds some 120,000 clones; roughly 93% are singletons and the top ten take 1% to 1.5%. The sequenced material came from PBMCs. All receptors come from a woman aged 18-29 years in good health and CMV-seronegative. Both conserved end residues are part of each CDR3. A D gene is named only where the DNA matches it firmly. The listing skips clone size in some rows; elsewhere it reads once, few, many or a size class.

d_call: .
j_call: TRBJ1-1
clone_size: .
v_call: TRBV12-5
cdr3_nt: TGTGCTAGTGGTGCTAAGACAGTGGCCAACACTGAAGCTTTCTTT
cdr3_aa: CASGAKTVANTEAFF

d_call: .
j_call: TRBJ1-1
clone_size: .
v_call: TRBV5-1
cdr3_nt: TGCGCCAGCAGCTTGGGGTCAGGGTCGCACACTGAAGCTTTCTTT
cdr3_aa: CASSLGSGSHTEAFF

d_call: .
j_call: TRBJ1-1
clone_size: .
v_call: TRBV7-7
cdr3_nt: TGTGCTAGCAGCCACCCGGTGGAGTCCACTGAAGCTTTCTTT
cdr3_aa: CASSHPVESTEAFF

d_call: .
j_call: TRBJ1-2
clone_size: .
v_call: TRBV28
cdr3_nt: TGTGCCAGCAGTTTATTCGCGGTGAACTATGGCTACACCTTC
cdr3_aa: CASSLFAVNYGYTF

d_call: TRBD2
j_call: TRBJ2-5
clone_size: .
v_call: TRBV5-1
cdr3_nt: TGCGCCAGCAGCTCTAGCGGGAGGGCCGAGGAGACCCAGTACTTC
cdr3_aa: CASSSSGRAEETQYF

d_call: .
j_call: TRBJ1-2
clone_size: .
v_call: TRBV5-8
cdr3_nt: TGTGCCAGCAGCACCCGGGGCGGGGGGGACGGCTACACCTTC
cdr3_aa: CASSTRGGGDGYTF

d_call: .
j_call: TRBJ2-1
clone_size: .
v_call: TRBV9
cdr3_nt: TGTGCCAGCAGCGTAGAGAGCTACGGCTACAATGAGCAGTTCTTC
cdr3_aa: CASSVESYGYNEQFF

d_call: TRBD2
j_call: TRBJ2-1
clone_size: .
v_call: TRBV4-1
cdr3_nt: TGCGCCAGCAGCCCCTACATCGGAGAGCGGGACTCCTACAATGAGCAGTTCTTC
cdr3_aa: CASSPYIGERDSYNEQFF

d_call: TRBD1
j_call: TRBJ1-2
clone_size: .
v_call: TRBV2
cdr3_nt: TGTGCCAGCAGTGAACAGGGGGCAAACTATGGCTACACCTTC
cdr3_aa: CASSEQGANYGYTF

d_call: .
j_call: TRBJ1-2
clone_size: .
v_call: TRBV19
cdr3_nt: TGTGCCACCACCCCATCCGGGGAGGGGTTGGATGGCTACACCTTC
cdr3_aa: CATTPSGEGLDGYTF

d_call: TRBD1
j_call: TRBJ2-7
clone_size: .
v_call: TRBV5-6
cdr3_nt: TGTGCCAGCAGCACCGGGACAGCCGAGCAGTACTTC
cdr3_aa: CASSTGTAEQYF

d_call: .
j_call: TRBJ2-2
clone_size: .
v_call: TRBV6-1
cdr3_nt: TGTGCCAGCAGTGCCGAGACAGTTACCGGGGAGCTGTTTTTT
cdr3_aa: CASSAETVTGELFF

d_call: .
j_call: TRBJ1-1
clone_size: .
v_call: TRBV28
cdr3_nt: TGTGCCAGCAGTTTGCCTCGGGAGGGGTACACTGAAGCTTTCTTT
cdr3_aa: CASSLPREGYTEAFF

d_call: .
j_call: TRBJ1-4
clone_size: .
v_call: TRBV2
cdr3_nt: TGTGCCAGCAGAAATTCGGCGGCAACTAATGAAAAACTGTTTTTT
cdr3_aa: CASRNSAATNEKLFF

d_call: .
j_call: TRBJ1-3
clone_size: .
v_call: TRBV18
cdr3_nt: TGTGCCAGCTCACCACCGGGCGGCATGGGAGGTACCATATATTTT
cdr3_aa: CASSPPGGMGGTIYF

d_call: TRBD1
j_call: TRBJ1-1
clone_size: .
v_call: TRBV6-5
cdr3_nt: TGTGCCAGCAGTCTAGGACAGGGGAACACTGAAGCTTTCTTT
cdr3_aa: CASSLGQGNTEAFF

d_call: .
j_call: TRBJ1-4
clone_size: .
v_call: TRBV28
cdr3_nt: TGTGCCAGCAGTTCCCAAGGGGGTGGAGAAAAACTGTTTTTT
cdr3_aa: CASSSQGGGEKLFF

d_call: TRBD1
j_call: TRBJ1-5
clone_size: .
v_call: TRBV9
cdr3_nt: TGTGCCAGCAGCGTAGGATACAGGGGTCAGCCCCAGCATTTT
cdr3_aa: CASSVGYRGQPQHF

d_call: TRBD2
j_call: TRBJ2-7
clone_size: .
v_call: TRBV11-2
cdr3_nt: TGTGCCAGCAGCTTAGTTATCGGGGGGGCCTCCTACGAGCAGTACTTC
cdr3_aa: CASSLVIGGASYEQYF

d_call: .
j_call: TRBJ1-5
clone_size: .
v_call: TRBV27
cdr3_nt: TGTGCCAGCAGCCCGACAAGGCAGCCCCAGCATTTT
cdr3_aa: CASSPTRQPQHF

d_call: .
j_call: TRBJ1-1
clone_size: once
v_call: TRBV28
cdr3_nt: TGTGCCAGCAGTTTACAGGGCATGAACACTGAAGCTTTCTTT
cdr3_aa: CASSLQGMNTEAFF

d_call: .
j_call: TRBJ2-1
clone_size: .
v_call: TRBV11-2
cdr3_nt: TGTGCCAGCAGCTTAGGCGGAGATAGCTCCTACAATGAGCAGTTCTTC
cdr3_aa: CASSLGGDSSYNEQFF

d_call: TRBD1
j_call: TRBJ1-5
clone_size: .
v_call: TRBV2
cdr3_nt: TGTGCCAGCAGTGGCGAGGACAGGGCAGAGGATCAGCCCCAGCATTTT
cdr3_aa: CASSGEDRAEDQPQHF

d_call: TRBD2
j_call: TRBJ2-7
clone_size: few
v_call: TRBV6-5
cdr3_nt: TGTGCCAGCGGGACTAACTACGAGCAGTACTTC
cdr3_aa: CASGTNYEQYF

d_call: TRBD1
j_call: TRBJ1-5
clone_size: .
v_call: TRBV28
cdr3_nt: TGTGCCAGCAGCCCGGGACAGGGAAATCAGCCCCAGCATTTT
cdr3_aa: CASSPGQGNQPQHF

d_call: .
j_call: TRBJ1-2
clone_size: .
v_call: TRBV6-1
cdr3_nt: TGTGCCAGCAGTGACCGCCCACAGGCGAACTATGGCTACACCTTC
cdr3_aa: CASSDRPQANYGYTF

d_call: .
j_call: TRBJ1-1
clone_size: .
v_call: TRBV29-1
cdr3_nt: TGCAGCGTTGAAGAGACAGCGAACACTGAAGCTTTCTTT
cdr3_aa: CSVEETANTEAFF

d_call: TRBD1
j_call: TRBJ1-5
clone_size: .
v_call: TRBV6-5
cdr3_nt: TGTGCCAGCAGGGAAACAGGGGGAGATCAGCCCCAGCATTTT
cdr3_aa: CASRETGGDQPQHF

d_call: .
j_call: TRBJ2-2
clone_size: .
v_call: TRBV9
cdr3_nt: .
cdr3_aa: CASSVSSGQGTGELFF

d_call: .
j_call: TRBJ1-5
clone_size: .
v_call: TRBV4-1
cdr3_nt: TGCGCCAGCAGCCAAGGGAGTCAGCCCCAGCATTTT
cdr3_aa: CASSQGSQPQHF

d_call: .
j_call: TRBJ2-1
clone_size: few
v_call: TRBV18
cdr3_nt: TGTGCCAGCTCACTATCGGAGGGGATGAATGAGCAGTTCTTC
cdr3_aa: CASSLSEGMNEQFF

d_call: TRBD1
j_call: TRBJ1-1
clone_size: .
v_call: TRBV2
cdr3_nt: TGTGCCAGCAGGGACAGGGGATTGAACACTGAAGCTTTCTTT
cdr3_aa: CASRDRGLNTEAFF

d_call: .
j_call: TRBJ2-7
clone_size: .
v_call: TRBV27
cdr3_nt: TGTGCCAGCAGGCCGCCGTCGGCGGGGCTCCACGAGCAGTACTTC
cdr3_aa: CASRPPSAGLHEQYF

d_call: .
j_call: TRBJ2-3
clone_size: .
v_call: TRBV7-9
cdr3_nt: TGTGCCAGCAGCTCCACGACCGGGACTTCACCCTCACATACGCAGTATTTT
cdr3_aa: CASSSTTGTSPSHTQYF

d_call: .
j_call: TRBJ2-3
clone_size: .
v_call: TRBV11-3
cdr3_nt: TGTGCCAGCCCCGAGGAGGGTACTGTAACAGATACGCAGTATTTT
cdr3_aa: CASPEEGTVTDTQYF

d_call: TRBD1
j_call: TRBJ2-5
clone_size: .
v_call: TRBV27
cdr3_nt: TGTGCCAGCAGTATACAGGGGGTAATGGAGACCCAGTACTTC
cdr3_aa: CASSIQGVMETQYF

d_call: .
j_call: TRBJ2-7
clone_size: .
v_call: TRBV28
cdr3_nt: TGTGCCAGCAAAGGGTCAGGGATGGACGAGCAGTACTTC
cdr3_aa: CASKGSGMDEQYF

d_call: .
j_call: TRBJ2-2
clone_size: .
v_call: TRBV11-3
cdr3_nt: TGTGCCAGCAGCTTAGCGGCCAGGACCGGGGAGCTGTTTTTT
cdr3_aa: CASSLAARTGELFF

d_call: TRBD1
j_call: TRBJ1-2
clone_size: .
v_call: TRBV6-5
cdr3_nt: TGTGCCAGCAGTTACACCGGGACAGCCCCTTATGGCTACACCTTC
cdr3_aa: CASSYTGTAPYGYTF

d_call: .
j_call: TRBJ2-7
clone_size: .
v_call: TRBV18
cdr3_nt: TGTGCCAGCTCAACGGGACTCTCCTACGAGCAGTACTTC
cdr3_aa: CASSTGLSYEQYF

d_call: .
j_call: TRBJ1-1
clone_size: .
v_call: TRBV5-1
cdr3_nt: TGCGCCAGCAGCTTGGCGGGGGAAAACACTGAAGCTTTCTTT
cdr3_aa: CASSLAGENTEAFF

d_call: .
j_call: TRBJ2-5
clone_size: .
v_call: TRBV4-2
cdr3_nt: TGTGCCAGCAGCCAAGTACAGGGTTCTTGGGAGACCCAGTACTTC
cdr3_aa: CASSQVQGSWETQYF

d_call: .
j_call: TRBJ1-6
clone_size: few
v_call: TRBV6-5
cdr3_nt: TGTGCCAGCAGGGAGGGACCGGGGAATTCACCCCTCCACTTT
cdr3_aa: CASREGPGNSPLHF

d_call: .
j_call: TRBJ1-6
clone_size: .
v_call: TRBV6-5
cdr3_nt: TGTGCCAGCAGTTACTCGAGTAGCCCCTCTTATTCACCCCTCCACTTT
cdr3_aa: CASSYSSSPSYSPLHF

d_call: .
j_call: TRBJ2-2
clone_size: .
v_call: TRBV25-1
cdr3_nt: TGTGCCAGCAGTAATCCAGTGGAGACCGGGGAGCTGTTTTTT
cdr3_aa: CASSNPVETGELFF

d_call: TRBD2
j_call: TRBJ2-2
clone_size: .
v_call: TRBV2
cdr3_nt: TGTGCCAGCAGCGAAACTAGCGGGAGGGCCACCGGGGAGCTGTTTTTT
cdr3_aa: CASSETSGRATGELFF

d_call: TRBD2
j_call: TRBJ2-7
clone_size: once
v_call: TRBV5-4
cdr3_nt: TGTGCCAGCAGCTTGAGCGGGGGGGCGGTCGAGCAGTACTTC
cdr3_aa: CASSLSGGAVEQYF

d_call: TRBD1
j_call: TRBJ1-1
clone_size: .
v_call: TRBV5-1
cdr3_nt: TGCGCCAGCAGCTTTTCAGGGGGTACCCCCGTTGGGGCTTTCTTT
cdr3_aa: CASSFSGGTPVGAFF

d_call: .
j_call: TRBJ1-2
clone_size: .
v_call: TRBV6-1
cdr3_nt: TGTGCCAGCATGGCAATATCCCACTATGGCTACACCTTC
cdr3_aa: CASMAISHYGYTF

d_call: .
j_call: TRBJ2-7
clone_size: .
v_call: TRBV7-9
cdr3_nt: TGTGCCAGCAGCGACGGGGGACAGCCAAACTCCTACGAGCAGTACTTC
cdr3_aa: CASSDGGQPNSYEQYF

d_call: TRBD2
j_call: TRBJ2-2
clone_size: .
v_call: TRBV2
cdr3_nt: TGTGCCAAGCGGGGGGCGGCCGGGGAGCTGTTTTTT
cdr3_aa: CAKRGAAGELFF

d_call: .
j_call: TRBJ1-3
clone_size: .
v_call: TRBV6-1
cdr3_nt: TGTGCCAGCAGTGAACAGGGGTACGGAAACACCATATATTTT
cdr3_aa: CASSEQGYGNTIYF

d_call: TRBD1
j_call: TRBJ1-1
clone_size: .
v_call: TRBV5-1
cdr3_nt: TGCGCCAGCAGCCCCGGGACAGGGGCGAACACTGAAGCTTTCTTT
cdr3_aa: CASSPGTGANTEAFF

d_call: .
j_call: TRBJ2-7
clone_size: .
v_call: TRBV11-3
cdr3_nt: TGTGCCAGCAGCCAACGGGAGAAGGGGTGGGAGCAGTACTTC
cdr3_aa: CASSQREKGWEQYF

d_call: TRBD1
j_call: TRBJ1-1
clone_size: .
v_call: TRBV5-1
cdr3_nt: TGCGCCAGCAGCCCACAGGGGGCGCTGGTGAACACTGAAGCTTTCTTT
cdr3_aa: CASSPQGALVNTEAFF

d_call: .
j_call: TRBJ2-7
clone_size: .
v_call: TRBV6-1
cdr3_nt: TGTGCCAGCGATAAAGGGGCCTCCTACGAGCAGTACTTC
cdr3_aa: CASDKGASYEQYF

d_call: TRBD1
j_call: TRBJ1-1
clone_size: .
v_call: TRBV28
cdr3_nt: TGTGCCAGCAGTTTAGGACAGGAGTACACTGAAGCTTTCTTT
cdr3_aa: CASSLGQEYTEAFF

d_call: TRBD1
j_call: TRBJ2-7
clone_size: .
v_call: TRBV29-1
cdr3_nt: TGCAGCGTTAGGACAGGGGGCGAGCAGTACTTC
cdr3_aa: CSVRTGGEQYF

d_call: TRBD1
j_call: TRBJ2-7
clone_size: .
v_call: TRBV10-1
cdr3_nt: TGCGCCAGCAGTGAGGGACAGGAATACCCCTACGAGCAGTACTTC
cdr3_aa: CASSEGQEYPYEQYF